The 25 T cell receptor beta chains in this list originate from one sample, sequenced in a study of cytotoxic CD8 clonotypes in ibrutinib-treated CLL. The protocol was immunoSEQ multiplex PCR, while the TCRdb copy is restricted to in-frame clones and leaves out a portion. The data hold about 150,000 clones, with 76% observed a single time. Sequences were derived from PBMCs, sampled after 24 months of ibrutinib treatment. The receptor set was obtained from a human donor with chronic lymphocytic leukemia.

V and J are TRBV6-5 and TRBJ2-7; perhaps TRBD1 as D (5 bases). The V gene's germline CDR1 is MNHEY and CDR2 SVGAGI. Trimming pared 8 bases from V and 0 bases from J, leaving 8 bases between. This CDR3 has 12 amino acids. CDR3 sequence reads: CASGDSSYEQYF. CDR3 DNA sequence: TGTGCCAGCGGCGACAGCTCCTACGAGCAGTACTTC.

About this clone itself: At the DNA level, this CDR3 is encoded by other sequences in the same sample as well. V usage is TRBV6-5 and J usage is TRBJ1-1; D is possibly TRBD1 (5 bases). This CDR3 comprises 13 residues. Germline CDR1 reads MNHEY; CDR2 reads SVGAGI. With 2 bases removed from V and 2 bases from J, the gap between germline ends came to 6 bases. The CDR3 sequence: CASSYGGNTEAFF. In DNA form, the CDR3 reads TGTGCCAGCAGTTACGGGGGAAACACTGAAGCTTTCTTT.

This chain joins TRBV11-2 and TRBJ1-5; 9 nucleotides agree with TRBD1. This CDR3 region has 15 residues. Unmatched junction bases numbered 6, after V lost 0 bases and J lost 9 bases. Germline V gene lookup returns CDR1 SGHAT and CDR2 FQNNGV. This CDR3 is CASSLDGTGYLPQHF. CDR3 in DNA: TGTGCCAGCAGCTTAGACGGGACAGGGTACCTGCCCCAGCATTTT.

The chain recombines TRBV9 with TRBJ2-5; TRBD2 might be the D (6 bases). The last part of the DNA fits TRBJ2-7 better; the J call may be wrong. From germline, CDR1 is SGDLS and CDR2 YYNGEE. The CDR3 has 13 amino acids. The DNA of the CDR3 is TGTGCCAGCAGCGTAGCCCCGGGGGACGAGCAGTACTTC. It specifies CASSVAPGDEQYF.

This clone appeared a single time. V is TRBV11-2 and J is TRBJ1-1; 7 bases map to TRBD1. Germline loops: CDR1 SGHAT, CDR2 FQNNGV. Germline trimming cut 5 bases from V and 6 bases from J; bases unmatched to any gene: 12. CDR3 length equals 15 residues. This CDR3 reads CASSARDQGGSEAFF. DNA for the CDR3: TGTGCCAGCAGCGCCCGGGACCAGGGGGGCTCTGAAGCTTTCTTT.

CDR3 protein: CASSLGGNQETQYF. In DNA form, the CDR3 reads TGTGCCAGCAGCCTAGGGGGCAACCAAGAGACCCAGTACTTC. This chain links TRBV28 with TRBJ2-5, with TRBD1 matching over 7 bases. V lost 6 bases to trimming and J lost 0 bases; unmatched junction nucleotides: 4. CDR3 size: 14 residues. Germline assignment: CDR1 MDHEN and CDR2 SYDVKM.

CDR3 sequence (DNA): TGTGCCAGCAGTTTAGTAAAGGACCAGGGAGGTCTCACTGAAGCTTTCTTT. It codes for CASSLVKDQGGLTEAFF. The chain employs TRBV28 and TRBJ1-1, with D perhaps matching TRBD1 (5 bases). Trimming stripped 2 bases from V and 4 bases from J, with 20 bases between. In germline, CDR1 is MDHEN, CDR2 SYDVKM. The CDR3 covers 17 residues.

This clone occurred a few times. The rearrangement uses TRBV18 and TRBJ2-7, with 8 nucleotides matching TRBD1. Germline V gives CDR1 KGHSH, CDR2 LQKENI. The CDR3 sequence is 15 residues long. V gave up 2 bases and J gave up 3 bases; unmatched junction bases: 6. The CDR3 bases are TGTGCCAGCTCACCAACGGGACAGGCCTTCTACGAGCAGTACTTC. The encoded protein is CASSPTGQAFYEQYF.

The gene calls are TRBV11-3 and TRBJ2-7, with 9 bases fitting TRBD1. CDR3 length: 14 residues. Germline V gene sequence: CDR1 SGHNT, CDR2 YENEEA. With 5 bases clipped from V and 0 bases from J, the junction kept 2 bases outside the gene matches. DNA for the CDR3: TGTGCCAGCAGCCCGGGACAGGGCTCCTACGAGCAGTACTTC. Its translation: CASSPGQGSYEQYF. Based on the CDR3 plus reference TRBV11-3 and TRBJ2-7, the full variable domain is EAGVVQSPRYKIIEKKQPVAFWCNPISGHNTLYWYLQNLGQGPELLIRYENEEAVDDSQLPKDRFSAERLKGVDSTLKIQPAELGDSAVYLCASSPGQGSYEQYFGPGTRLTVT.

The chain uses TRBV5-5 and TRBJ2-7; D uncertain. Trimming cost V 3 bases and J 2 bases, with 3 bases left between them. This CDR3 contains 11 residues. CDR1 and CDR2 from the germline V gene are SGHKS and YYEKEE (reference sequence). The CDR3 protein is CASSWTYEQYF. DNA for the CDR3: TGTGCCAGCAGCTGGACCTACGAGCAGTACTTC.

This clone showed up just once. The chain joins TRBV6-6 to TRBJ2-3, with 9 bases aligning to TRBD2. Germline trimming cut 4 bases from V and 4 bases from J; bases unmatched to any gene: 0. Germline V gene sequence: CDR1 MNHNY, CDR2 SVGAGI (reference sequence). This CDR3 has 13 residues. CDR3 nucleotide sequence: TGTGCCAGCAGTTGGACTAGCGCAGATACGCAGTATTTT. Translated, it gives CASSWTSADTQYF.

The chain links TRBV29-1 to TRBJ2-1; tentatively, D is TRBD2 (7 bases). V lost 4 bases, J lost 8 bases, and 18 bases lay in between. The germline CDR1 and CDR2 sequences are SQVTM and ANQGSEA. The length of the CDR3 is 14 residues. The DNA of the CDR3 is TGCAGCGTTGCACCCTATGGGGGGGCCGATGAGCAGTTCTTC. Protein: CSVAPYGGADEQFF.

Points on this clone: A much bigger clone sits one base away, suggesting this may be a read error. The rearrangement uses TRBV13 and TRBJ2-5; D is unresolved. CDR1 is PRHDT, CDR2 FYEKMQ, per germline (reference sequence). The CDR3 has 12 amino acids. Trimming removed 5 bases at V and 0 bases at J, with 4 bases between. CDR3 coding DNA: TGTGCCAGCAGCCAGGACCAAGAGACCCAGTACTTC. It encodes CASSQDQETQYF.

The J gene is TRBJ1-1, the V gene TRBV5-1; D not resolved. The V end was cut by 0 bases, the J end by 4 bases, with 10 bases between. The CDR3 has 14 residues. The V gene's germline CDR1 is SGHRS and CDR2 YFSETQ. CDR3 nucleotide sequence: TGCGCCAGCAGCTTGGGGACCGCGGCCACTGAAGCTTTCTTT. Translation: CASSLGTAATEAFF.

V is TRBV6-4 and J is TRBJ2-5, with 9 bases matching TRBD2. Trimming at V came to 2 bases and at J to 5 bases, leaving 9 bases not matched to a gene. Germline V CDR1 and CDR2: MRHNA, SNTAGT. The CDR3 sequence is 16 residues long. The CDR3 DNA is TGTGCCAGCAGTGACCCCAATAGCGGGAGCTGGGAGACCCAGTACTTC. This sequence encodes CASSDPNSGSWETQYF.

The V and J genes are TRBV28 and TRBJ1-1; the D gene is possibly TRBD1 (6 bases). This CDR3 has 12 residues. V lost 8 bases and J 1 base, leaving 8 bases between the germline ends. From germline, CDR1 is MDHEN and CDR2 SYDVKM. The CDR3 spells CASGGPNTEAFF. In DNA form, the CDR3 reads TGTGCCAGCGGGGGCCCGAACACTGAAGCTTTCTTT.

The chain links TRBV11-2 to TRBJ2-1; D gene unclear. This CDR3 is 12 amino acids long. V was trimmed by 3 bases and J by 8 bases, leaving 8 bases between them. Per germline, CDR1 SGHAT and CDR2 FQNNGV. CDR3 DNA sequence: TGTGCCAGCAGCTTTTCCCGGCATGAGCAGTTCTTC. Its protein is CASSFSRHEQFF.

The V call is TRBV6-5, the J call TRBJ1-2; tentatively, D is TRBD1 (5 bases). This CDR3 has 14 residues. V was clipped by 10 bases and J by 0 bases, with 15 bases between them. The V gene's germline CDR1 is MNHEY and CDR2 SVGAGI. CDR3 DNA: TGTGCCACCCGAGAGGGGATAACTAACTATGGCTACACCTTC. This sequence encodes CATREGITNYGYTF.

The genes are TRBV6-1 and TRBJ1-2; D might be TRBD1 (6 bases). The germline V gene encodes CDR1 MNHNS and CDR2 SASEGT. The CDR3 totals 15 residues. Trimming left V 5 bases short and J 0 bases short, with 13 bases between. The CDR3 here is CASSSRGLSNYGYTF. The CDR3 nucleotides read TGTGCCAGCAGTTCCCGGGGGCTTTCTAACTATGGCTACACCTTC.

The CDR3 region is CASSQEETFYEQYF. DNA for the CDR3: TGCGCCAGCAGCCAAGAGGAGACGTTTTACGAGCAGTACTTC. This rearrangement joins TRBV4-3 to TRBJ2-7; D uncertain. This CDR3 region has 14 residues. Per germline, CDR1 LGHNA and CDR2 YSLEER. Trimming pared 0 bases from V and 4 bases from J, leaving 10 bases between.

The chain is built from TRBV6-1 and TRBJ1-4, with D possibly being TRBD1 (6 bases). CDR1 and CDR2 from the germline V gene are MNHNS and SASEGT. This CDR3 has 14 amino acids. With 5 bases removed from V and 8 bases from J, the gap between germline ends came to 15 bases. In DNA, the CDR3 is TGTGCCAGCAGTCTGGGGGCGGAGGGGGAAAAACTGTTTTTT. Amino acids: CASSLGAEGEKLFF.

This rearrangement joins TRBV21-1 to TRBJ1-5. TRBV21-1 is given as a pseudogene. The CDR3 totals 16 residues. CDR3 sequence reads: CASSRAEGAVSQPQHF. The CDR3 DNA is TGTGCCAGCAGCCGCGCGGAGGGCGCGGTAAGTCAGCCCCAGCATTTT.

The chain has TRBV19 and TRBJ2-3; D could derive from TRBD1 or TRBD2 (5 bases each). The CDR3 consists of 13 residues. Trimming left V 8 bases short and J 8 bases short, with 17 bases between. The germline V gene has CDR1 LNHDA and CDR2 SQIVND (reference sequence). The CDR3 nucleotides read TGTGCCAGTGGGGGACGGTTGCAGGGTACGCAGTATTTT. Amino acids: CASGGRLQGTQYF.

V usage is TRBV4-3 and J usage is TRBJ2-7, with 8 bases lining up with TRBD2. This CDR3 region has 14 residues. Germline CDR1 is LGHNA and CDR2 is YSLEER. Germline trimming cut 0 bases from V and 5 bases from J; bases unmatched to any gene: 3. The CDR3 sequence is CASSQDSGDDEQYF. CDR3 DNA: TGCGCCAGCAGCCAAGATAGCGGGGACGACGAGCAGTACTTC.

Comment on this clone: At one boundary the junction diverges from the germline segment, which might be a read error. CDR3 residues: CASSPSLSTDTQYF. The CDR3 DNA follows: TGTGCTAGCAGCCCCTCCCTCTCCACAGATACGCAGTATTTT. The rearrangement uses TRBV7-7 and TRBJ2-3; D is unclear. The CDR3 runs 14 residues. The germline gives CDR1 SSHAT, CDR2 FNYEAQ (reference sequence).